Listed below are T cell receptor beta chains from one sample, sequenced in a study of cytomegalovirus exposure and HLA in healthy donors. Only in-frame clones appear in the TCRdb table, and some are missing; sequencing was by immunoSEQ multiplex PCR. The table has around 180,000 clones, approximately 78% seen once. The sequenced sample consisted of PBMCs. Receptor source: a woman between 50 and 59 years old in good health and CMV-seropositive. Each CDR3 is given without its conserved first and last residue. The D gene is left open where the match is weak.

ASSPGLMGGNTIY	NA	TRBV13	13
ASSPRDRGMQPQH	TRBD1	TRBV6-1	13
ASSDRGYGANVLT	NA	TRBV25-1	13
ASSFGDQPQH	NA	TRBV5-8	10
ASSFRGQTNYGYT	TRBD1	TRBV6-1	13
ASREWTGTSYEQY	TRBD1	TRBV6-1	13
ASSRGGAFSNQPQH	NA	TRBV11-2	14
ASSLIGAGNTEAF	NA	TRBV7-3	13
AIARLSNYGYT	NA	TRBV10-3	11
ASSPKTDPGNTIY	NA	TRBV18	13
ASSEAWGQGLYEQY	TRBD1	TRBV6-1	14
ASSVDRGRAETQY	TRBD1	TRBV2	13
ASTPGGIGDTQY	NA	TRBV5-4	12
ASSAPSTRGTGELF	NA	TRBV19	14
ASSVGTGVGDEQF	TRBD1	TRBV9	13
ASSFNTGGEKLF	TRBD1	TRBV5-1	12
ASSPSSGNTIY	NA	TRBV9	11
ASSTGQLSNQPQH	TRBD1	TRBV18	13
ASSIKRRLTNYGYT	NA	TRBV19	14
ASSLEKGGGTEAF	NA	TRBV5-4	13
ASSFGQGLDTQY	TRBD1	TRBV7-6	12
ASSLLGGALADTQY	NA	TRBV7-3	14
ASSETVRQTGNTIY	NA	TRBV6-1	14
ASHRTDGNTIY	NA	TRBV5-5	11
SSSPSENRGGDGYT	TRBD1	TRBV7-9	14
ASSQQGAYNEQF	TRBD1	TRBV5-1	12
ASSISRETQY	NA	TRBV19	10
ASSPSMNTEAF	NA	TRBV6-6	11
ASSLEIGEQY	NA	TRBV7-9	10
ASSEQPGYGYT	NA	TRBV2	11
ASSLGQGGTQY	NA	TRBV28	11
ASSLGRDYPNIQY	TRBD2	TRBV5-4	13
ASSAHTGNTIY	NA	TRBV9	11
ASSGWRGSSYEQY	NA	TRBV2	13
ATLPRGGATDTQY	TRBD2	TRBV19	13